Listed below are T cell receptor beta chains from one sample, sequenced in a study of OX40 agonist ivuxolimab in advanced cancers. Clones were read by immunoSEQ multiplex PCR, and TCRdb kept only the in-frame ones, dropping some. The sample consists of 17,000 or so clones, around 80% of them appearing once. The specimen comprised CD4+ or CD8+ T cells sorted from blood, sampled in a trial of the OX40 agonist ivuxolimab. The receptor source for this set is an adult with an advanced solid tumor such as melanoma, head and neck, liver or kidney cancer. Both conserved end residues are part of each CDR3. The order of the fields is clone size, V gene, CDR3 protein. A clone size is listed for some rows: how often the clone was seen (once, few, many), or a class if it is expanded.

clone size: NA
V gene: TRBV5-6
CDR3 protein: CAGTGPGELFF

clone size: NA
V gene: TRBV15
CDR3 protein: CATSRDLRDRGDYGYTF

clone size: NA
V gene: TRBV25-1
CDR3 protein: CASSGLAGGKETQYF

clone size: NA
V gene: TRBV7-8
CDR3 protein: CASSFGQLNTEAFF

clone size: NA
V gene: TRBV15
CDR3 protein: CATSSEGSIQETQYF

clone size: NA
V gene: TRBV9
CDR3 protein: CASSVFEGPSYNEQFF

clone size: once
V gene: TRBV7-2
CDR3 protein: CASSILAGGFTGELFF

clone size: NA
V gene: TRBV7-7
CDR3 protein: CASSLGVGDTQYF

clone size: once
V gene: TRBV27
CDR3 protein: CASTSQGRTDTQYF

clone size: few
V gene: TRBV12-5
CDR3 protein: CASGLEGAYNEQFF

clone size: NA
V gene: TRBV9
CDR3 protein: CASSVAAQGTYEQYF

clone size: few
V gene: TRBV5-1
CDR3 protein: CASSLGYTEAFF

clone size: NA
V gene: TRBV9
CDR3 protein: CASSVGSGGDQPQHF

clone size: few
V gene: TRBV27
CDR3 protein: CASSLDGTGVRTDTQYF

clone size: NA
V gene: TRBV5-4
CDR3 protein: CASSSLALAGDYEQYF

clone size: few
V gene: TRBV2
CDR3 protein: CASGLAGDYNEQFF

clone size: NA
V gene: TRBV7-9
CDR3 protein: CASSRTGDHEQYF

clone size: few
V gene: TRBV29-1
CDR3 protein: CSVEDQGRDYEQYF

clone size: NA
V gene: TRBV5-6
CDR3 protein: CASSWTGYPNQPQHF

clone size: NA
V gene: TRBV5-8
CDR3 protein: CASRLRRRSTEAFF

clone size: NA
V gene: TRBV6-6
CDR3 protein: CASSYGRRRRSGELFF

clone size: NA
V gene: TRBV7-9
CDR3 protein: CASSSTGVENYGYTF

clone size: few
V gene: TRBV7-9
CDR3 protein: CASSLGAGGQETQYF

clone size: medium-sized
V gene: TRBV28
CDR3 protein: CASSPGTGGEQFF

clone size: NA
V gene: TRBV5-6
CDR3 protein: CASSFGGGDEQFF

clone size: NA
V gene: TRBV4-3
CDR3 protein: CASSSGTGAYEQYF

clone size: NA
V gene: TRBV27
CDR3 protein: CASRNRDGKGGYTF

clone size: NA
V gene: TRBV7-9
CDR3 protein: CASSLSLGQGGETQYF

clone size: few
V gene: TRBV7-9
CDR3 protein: CASRRQGEGYTF

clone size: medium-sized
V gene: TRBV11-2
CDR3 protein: CASSLDPREQYF

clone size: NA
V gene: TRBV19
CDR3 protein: CASSTPEYMNTEAFF

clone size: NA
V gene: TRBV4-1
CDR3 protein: CASSQDAGSGVIDTQYF

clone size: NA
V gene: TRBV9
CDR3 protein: CASSTYEALTSTDTQYF

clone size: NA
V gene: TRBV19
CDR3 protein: CASSIDLGWSYGYTF

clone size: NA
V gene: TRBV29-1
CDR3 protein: CSVNLRADYNEQFF

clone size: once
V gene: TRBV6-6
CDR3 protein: CASSPLFGGDEQYF

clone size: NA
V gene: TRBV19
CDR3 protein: CASSHRGQENEQYF

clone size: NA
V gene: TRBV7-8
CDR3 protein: CASSPNRAGYTEAFF

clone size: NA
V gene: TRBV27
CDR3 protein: CATPLGRDRANDEQFF

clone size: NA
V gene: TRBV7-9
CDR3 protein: CASSLGQRVSYEQYF

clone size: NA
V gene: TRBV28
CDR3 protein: CASSLYRGSNQPQHF

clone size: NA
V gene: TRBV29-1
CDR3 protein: CSVVWAGGPYEQYF

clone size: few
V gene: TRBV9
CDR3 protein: CASSVGRRSTDTQYF

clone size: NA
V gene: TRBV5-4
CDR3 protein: CASSSTSGPYEQYF

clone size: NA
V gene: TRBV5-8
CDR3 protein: CASSLALRGGYEQYF